The text below deals with one T cell receptor (beta chain). J gave up 3 bases and V 5 bases, and 14 bases lay outside the gene matches. This CDR3 is 17 amino acids long. Germline V CDR1 and CDR2: SGHNT, YYREEE (reference sequence). This record comes from a study of shared clonotypes between healthy human individuals. Assay execution took place at the deep level. Produced via immunoSEQ multiplex PCR; TCRdb's table is partial and in-frame only. The sample carries hundreds of thousands of clones, around 96% recorded once. CD45RO-negative cells were positively selected for CCR7, leaving out terminally differentiated effector memory CD45RA+ cells.

The specimen sequenced was naive CD8+ T cells sorted from blood. The V gene is TRBV5-4, the J gene TRBJ2-7; 10 nucleotides align to TRBD2. The sequence was obtained from a young man in good health. The chain's CDR3 is CASSPGLAGEKSYEQYF. In DNA form, the CDR3 reads TGTGCCAGCAGTCCGGGGCTAGCGGGAGAGAAAAGCTACGAGCAGTACTTC.